The 23 T cell receptor beta chains given below trace back to one sample, sequenced in a study of circulating and synovial CD4+ cells in juvenile arthritis. The table came from immunoSEQ multiplex PCR; TCRdb's copy has only in-frame clones and leaves some out. The sample lists about 33,000 clones; about 95% were seen once. The source material was CD4+ T cells from blood. The receptors were sampled from a human donor with juvenile idiopathic arthritis.

The chain uses TRBV11-2 and TRBJ1-1; a possible D gene is TRBD1 (6 bases). This CDR3 spans 14 amino acids. The germline V and J ends were trimmed by 3 bases and 1 base, with 9 bases remaining between them. Germline CDR1 SGHAT, CDR2 FQNNGV. CDR3 DNA: TGTGCCAGCAGCTTCACAGGGAGGAACACTGAAGCTTTCTTT. Amino acids: CASSFTGRNTEAFF.

The rearrangement links TRBV2 to TRBJ2-7; 13 bases are a match to TRBD2. The CDR3 contains 15 residues. V dropped 7 bases and J dropped 6; count of bases not matched to a gene: 9. Germline V lookup: CDR1 SNHLY, CDR2 FYNNEI. The CDR3 region is CASTPGTSGTGEQYF. The CDR3 bases are TGTGCCAGCACCCCGGGGACTAGCGGGACCGGCGAGCAGTACTTC.

The chain has TRBV10-3 and TRBJ2-1; a possible D gene is TRBD1 (6 bases). V was pared by 3 bases and J by 9 bases, with 24 bases between. This CDR3 is 17 amino acids long. Per germline, CDR1 ENHRY and CDR2 SYGVKD. The CDR3 loop reads CAISDLTGGRGIGEQFF. The CDR3 DNA follows: TGTGCCATCAGTGACCTCACTGGGGGCAGGGGTATTGGTGAGCAGTTCTTC.

The V gene is TRBV28, the J gene TRBJ1-2, with TRBD1 matching 7 bases. Trimming removed 1 base from V and 6 bases from J; junction bases left unmatched: 8. In germline, CDR1 is MDHEN, CDR2 SYDVKM. The CDR3 totals 15 residues. The CDR3 loop reads CASSLSPTGFDGYTF. Written as DNA, the CDR3 is TGTGCCAGCAGTTTATCCCCGACAGGGTTTGATGGCTACACCTTC.

The rearrangement uses TRBV2 and TRBJ2-6; the match to TRBD2 covers 9 bases. Germline CDR1 is SNHLY and CDR2 is FYNNEI. The junction had 16 bases not matched to a gene; V was cut back by 3 bases and J by 4 bases. CDR3 length: 20 amino acids. The CDR3 DNA follows: TGTGCCAGCAGTGATCGGAGGACCACTAGCGGGTCGTCGGGGGCCAACGTCCTGACTTTC. Translated, it gives CASSDRRTTSGSSGANVLTF.

This chain connects TRBV7-2 to TRBJ2-5, with D uncertain. The ends were cut back, 5 bases at V and 4 bases at J, with 8 bases in the middle. CDR1 is SGHTA and CDR2 is FQGNSA in the germline V gene. This CDR3 comprises 12 residues. The CDR3 here is CASSGFLETQYF. Here the CDR3 DNA reads TGTGCCAGCAGCGGCTTCTTAGAGACCCAGTACTTC.

The genes are TRBV19 and TRBJ2-3; 11 bases agree with TRBD2. The CDR3 length is 16 residues. Per germline, CDR1 LNHDA and CDR2 SQIVND (reference sequence). The junction had 5 bases not matched to a gene; V was cut back by 5 bases and J by 1 base. The CDR3 sequence: CASSVTSGTRTDTQYF. The CDR3 coding sequence is TGTGCCAGTAGTGTGACTAGCGGGACTCGCACAGATACGCAGTATTTT. Variable domain in full (rest from reference TRBV19 and TRBJ2-3): DGGITQSPKYLFRKEGQNVTLSCEQNLNHDAMYWYRQDPGQGLRLIYYSQIVNDFQKGDIAEGYSVSREKKESFPLTVTSAQKNPTAFYLCASSVTSGTRTDTQYFGPGTRLTVL.

This sequence joins TRBV19 and TRBJ2-3, with TRBD2 matching over 8 bases. The J segment lost 4 bases and the V segment lost 2 bases, leaving 8 bases of the junction unmatched. This CDR3 is built from 16 residues. Germline assignment: CDR1 LNHDA and CDR2 SQIVND (reference sequence). The CDR3: CASSIYGTSNPDTQYF. For the CDR3, the DNA is TGTGCCAGTAGTATATATGGGACTAGTAACCCAGATACGCAGTATTTT.

V is TRBV2 and J is TRBJ1-2; D unresolved. Trimming shortened V by 6 bases and J by 8 bases, and 7 bases separated the two germline ends. Germline V lookup: CDR1 SNHLY, CDR2 FYNNEI. The CDR3 totals 10 residues. This chain's CDR3 is CASSFVGYTF. The CDR3 nucleotides read TGTGCCAGCAGCTTCGTGGGCTACACCTTC.

The gene calls are TRBV27 and TRBJ1-6; 8 bases are shared with TRBD1. The CDR3 has 14 amino acids. V lost 7 bases and J lost 6; bases outside the gene matches: 5. Germline CDR1 MNHEY, CDR2 SMNVEV (reference sequence). The chain's CDR3 is CASKPGGINSPLHF. The CDR3 DNA sequence: TGTGCCAGCAAGCCAGGGGGCATTAATTCACCCCTCCACTTT.

The J gene is TRBJ2-5, the V gene TRBV5-6; 9 nucleotides match TRBD2. After removal of 4 bases from V and 3 bases from J, the junction contained 10 bases not matched to a gene. In germline, CDR1 is SGHDT, CDR2 YYEEEE. This CDR3 is 16 amino acids long. The CDR3 sequence: CASSLAALAGKETQYF. Here the CDR3 DNA reads TGTGCCAGCAGCCTGGCCGCCCTAGCGGGAAAAGAGACCCAGTACTTC.

This clone has just one count. The rearrangement links TRBV6-5 to TRBJ2-3; TRBD2 is a possible D gene (5 bases). The CDR3 has 15 residues. Germline CDR1 MNHEY, CDR2 SVGAGI. The V end was cut by 0 bases, the J end by 0 bases, with 7 bases between. CDR3: CASSYSRGSTDTQYF. In DNA, the CDR3 is TGTGCCAGCAGTTACTCGAGAGGGAGCACAGATACGCAGTATTTT.

J is TRBJ2-1 and V is TRBV5-6; 7 positions match TRBD2. The CDR3 runs 16 residues. Germline lookup yields CDR1 SGHDT and CDR2 YYEEEE. J lost 2 bases, V lost 4 bases, and 9 bases had no gene match. The CDR3 region has the DNA TGTGCCAGCAGCCCAAATCGACTAGCCCCCTACAATGAGCAGTTCTTC. Amino acids: CASSPNRLAPYNEQFF.

The gene calls are TRBV20-1 and TRBJ2-2; D not certain. Germline CDR1 reads DFQATT; CDR2 reads SNEGSKA (reference sequence). CDR3 length: 11 amino acids. V gave up 8 bases and J gave up 2 bases, with 6 bases separating them. CDR3 nucleotide sequence: TGCAGTACGACAAACACCGGGGAGCTGTTTTTT. Its translation is CSTTNTGELFF.

V is TRBV5-4 and J is TRBJ2-5; 9 bases fit TRBD1. The DNA end favors TRBJ2-7, so the J call may be wrong. Per the germline V gene, CDR1 is SGHNT and CDR2 is YYREEE (reference sequence). The CDR3 totals 15 residues. CDR3 bases: TGTGCCAGCAATAAGTGGGGGACAGGGTCCTACGAGCAGTACTTC. The encoded protein is CASNKWGTGSYEQYF.

Written as DNA, the CDR3 is TGTGCCAGCAGTTTATCTGGGACAGGGGTTCGGTTAGGCTATGGCTACACCTTC. Residues: CASSLSGTGVRLGYGYTF. The chain has TRBV27 and TRBJ1-2; TRBD1 matches at 10 bases. This CDR3 region has 18 residues. Germline CDR1 reads MNHEY; CDR2 reads SMNVEV (reference sequence). V trimming: 0 bases; J trimming: 4 bases; junction bases outside the gene matches: 11.

The chain employs TRBV7-9 and TRBJ2-7; TRBD1 matches at 9 bases. V lost 6 bases to trimming and J lost 7 bases; unmatched junction nucleotides: 4. The CDR3 is made up of 12 amino acids. Germline V lookup: CDR1 SEHNR, CDR2 FQNEAQ (reference sequence). DNA for the CDR3: TGTGCCAGCAGTAGAGGACAGGGGGAGCAGTACTTC. Its translation is CASSRGQGEQYF.

The chain recombines TRBV30 with TRBJ2-7, with D possibly being TRBD2 (6 bases). This CDR3 is 15 amino acids long. Germline assignment: CDR1 GTSNPN and CDR2 SVGIG (reference sequence). The ends were cut back, 5 bases at V and 0 bases at J, with 17 bases in the middle. The CDR3 sequence: CAWHRGTVSSYEQYF. CDR3 in DNA: TGTGCCTGGCACCGCGGGACGGTGAGCTCCTACGAGCAGTACTTC. The variable domain in full, with the rest retrieved from reference TRBV30 and TRBJ2-7, is SQTIHQWPATLVQPVGSPLSLECTVEGTSNPNLYWYRQAAGRGLQLLFYSVGIGQISSEVPQNLSASRPQDRQFILSSKKLLLSDSGFYLCAWHRGTVSSYEQYFGPGTRLTVT.

The chain is built from TRBV5-8 and TRBJ2-7; no firm D call. V was cut by 4 bases and J by 5 bases, with 7 bases left in between. The CDR3 runs to 11 residues. Germline loops: CDR1 SGHTS, CDR2 YDEGEE. The CDR3 loop reads CASSPTDEQYF. CDR3 DNA sequence: TGTGCCAGCAGCCCTACGGACGAGCAGTACTTC.

This chain uses TRBV2 with TRBJ2-7, with D possibly TRBD2 on 5 matching bases. V lost 6 bases to trimming and J lost 0 bases, with 12 bases between them. The germline V gene has CDR1 SNHLY and CDR2 FYNNEI. The CDR3 totals 14 residues. CDR3 residues: CASRKTGSSYEQYF. CDR3 sequence (DNA): TGTGCCAGCAGGAAGACGGGGAGCTCCTACGAGCAGTACTTC.

The rearrangement joins TRBV28 to TRBJ1-4; D unresolved. Germline lookup yields CDR1 MDHEN and CDR2 SYDVKM. The CDR3 consists of 11 residues. Trimming removed 10 bases from V and 0 bases from J, with 3 bases in between. CDR3 in DNA: TGTGCCATAGCAACTAATGAAAAACTGTTTTTT. Translated: CAIATNEKLFF.

The rearrangement links TRBV30 to TRBJ2-5, with D perhaps matching TRBD1 (5 bases). This CDR3 region has 15 residues. CDR1 and CDR2 from the germline V gene are GTSNPN and SVGIG (reference sequence). V gave up 0 bases and J gave up 3 bases, with 14 bases separating them. The CDR3 DNA is TGTGCCTGGAGTGTAGGGGTCCGGGTGGAAGAGACCCAGTACTTC. Protein sequence: CAWSVGVRVEETQYF.

CDR3 DNA: TGTGCCAGTATTCTGGGGGGGGGTTACACCACAGATACGCAGTATTTT. Translating it yields CASILGGGYTTDTQYF. This rearrangement joins TRBV19 to TRBJ2-3; 7 nucleotides agree with TRBD2. The germline gives CDR1 LNHDA, CDR2 SQIVND (reference sequence). The trim removed 7 bases at V and 2 bases at J, leaving 12 bases unmatched. This CDR3 region has 16 residues.